These 11 T cell receptor beta chains came from one sample sequenced in a study of blood T cell repertoires in COVID-19. The assay was immunoSEQ multiplex PCR, and TCRdb's table has in-frame clones only and misses some. The table includes 200,000 to 300,000 clones, approximately 86% detected once. What was sequenced was peripheral blood. The receptors here all came from a woman aged 25 to 39 who had recovered from COVID-19.

The CDR3 DNA reads TGCGCCAGCAGCCAAGATTCAGGGTATAGTGGCAATGAGCAGTTCTTC. Translation: CASSQDSGYSGNEQFF. The chain joins TRBV4-3 to TRBJ2-1; D possibly corresponds to TRBD1 (5 bases). Trimming removed 0 bases from V and 6 bases from J, with 15 bases in between. CDR3 length equals 16 residues. Germline CDR1 and CDR2: LGHNA and YSLEER.

CDR3 DNA: TGTGCCAGCAGTGTAGACAGCCGCCAACAAGAGACCCAGTACTTC. This codes for CASSVDSRQQETQYF. This chain links TRBV11-3 with TRBJ2-5; possible D gene TRBD1, 5 bases. Germline V lookup: CDR1 SGHNT, CDR2 YENEEA. The CDR3 spans 15 residues. V dropped 6 bases and J dropped 2 bases, with 16 bases sitting between them.

The rearrangement joins TRBV9 to TRBJ2-1; D might be TRBD2 (6 bases). CDR1 and CDR2 (germline): SGDLS, YYNGEE. V dropped 3 bases and J dropped 1 base, with 14 bases sitting between them. The CDR3 loop spans 16 amino acids. CDR3 DNA sequence: TGTGCCAGCAGCGCCTACGTCGGGGGTTCCTACAATGAGCAGTTCTTC. Residues: CASSAYVGGSYNEQFF.

This clone has a handful of counts. The genes are TRBV9 and TRBJ2-3; D perhaps matches TRBD2 (7 bases). Per germline, CDR1 SGDLS and CDR2 YYNGEE. Trimming left V 4 bases short and J 2 bases short, with 17 bases between. The length of the CDR3 is 16 residues. CDR3 DNA: TGTGCCAGCAGCATAGACGGGGGGCGACTCACAGATACGCAGTATTTT. Translated: CASSIDGGRLTDTQYF. The full variable domain, in which reference TRBV9 and TRBJ2-3 provide the parts outside the CDR3, is DSGVTQTPKHLITATGQRVTLRCSPRSGDLSVYWYQQSLDQGLQFLIQYYNGEERAKGNILERFSAQQFPDLHSELNLSSLELGDSALYFCASSIDGGRLTDTQYFGPGTRLTVL.

V and J are TRBV5-1 and TRBJ1-1; TRBD1 is a possible D gene (5 bases). The germline gives CDR1 SGHRS, CDR2 YFSETQ. With 0 bases removed from V and 3 bases from J, the gap between germline ends came to 9 bases. This CDR3 has 14 residues. CDR3 loop: CASSLVGADTEAFF. DNA for the CDR3: TGCGCCAGCAGCTTGGTAGGGGCGGACACTGAAGCTTTCTTT.

This chain links TRBV28 with TRBJ1-5, with D possibly being TRBD1 (6 bases). The germline V gene encodes CDR1 MDHEN and CDR2 SYDVKM. V gave up 6 bases and J gave up 6 bases, with 15 bases separating them. CDR3 length: 14 amino acids. The CDR3 DNA is TGTGCCAGCAGCACCCAAGGGGGGGGTCAGCCCCAGCATTTT. Amino acids: CASSTQGGGQPQHF.

The chain combines TRBV4-1 with TRBJ2-3; 13 positions match TRBD2. Germline V gene lookup returns CDR1 MGHRA and CDR2 YSYEKL. V shed 0 bases, J shed 2 bases, and the junction held 5 bases outside the gene matches. The CDR3 is 18 residues long. The CDR3 loop reads CASSQDKLAGGYTDTQYF. The CDR3, as DNA: TGCGCCAGCAGCCAAGATAAACTAGCGGGGGGGTACACAGATACGCAGTATTTT.

This chain uses TRBV6-5 with TRBJ2-5; 9 nucleotides align to TRBD1. Trimming took 4 bases from V and 0 from J; bases not matched to a gene: 3. CDR1 is MNHEY and CDR2 is SVGAGI in the germline V gene. The CDR3 covers 15 residues. CDR3 bases: TGTGCCAGCAGTTCGGACAGGGGCCACCAAGAGACCCAGTACTTC. It encodes CASSSDRGHQETQYF.

V gene TRBV19 combines with J gene TRBJ2-2; 8 positions match TRBD2. Per germline, CDR1 LNHDA and CDR2 SQIVND (reference sequence). The CDR3 contains 16 residues. V lost 5 bases and J lost 9; bases outside the gene matches: 14. The CDR3 here is CASSAGLENLARELFF. For the CDR3, the DNA is TGTGCCAGTAGTGCGGGACTAGAAAACCTCGCGCGGGAGCTGTTTTTT.

The gene calls are TRBV7-3 and TRBJ1-2; 9 nucleotides align to TRBD1. The CDR3 covers 15 residues. CDR1 and CDR2 from the germline V gene are SGHTA and FQGTGA. The J segment lost 2 bases and the V segment lost 5 bases, leaving 6 bases of the junction unmatched. Written as DNA, the CDR3 is TGTGCCAGCAGCCCGGGACAGGGTGGGAACTATGGCTACACCTTC. It codes for CASSPGQGGNYGYTF. The variable domain in full, with the rest retrieved from reference TRBV7-3 and TRBJ1-2, is GAGVSQTPSNKVTEKGKYVELRCDPISGHTALYWYRQSLGQGPEFLIYFQGTGAADDSGLPNDRFFAVRPEGSVSTLKIQRTERGDSAVYLCASSPGQGGNYGYTFGSGTRLTVV.

This clone was found a few times. The CDR3 nucleotides read TGTGCCAGCAGCCAAAGCGGGGGGGCCCTAAATACGCAGTATTTT. Protein: CASSQSGGALNTQYF. This chain connects TRBV11-3 to TRBJ2-3; 10 positions match TRBD2. Germline V gives CDR1 SGHNT, CDR2 YENEEA. The V and J ends lost 5 bases and 7 bases, in that order; junction bases with no gene match: 9. The CDR3 totals 15 residues.